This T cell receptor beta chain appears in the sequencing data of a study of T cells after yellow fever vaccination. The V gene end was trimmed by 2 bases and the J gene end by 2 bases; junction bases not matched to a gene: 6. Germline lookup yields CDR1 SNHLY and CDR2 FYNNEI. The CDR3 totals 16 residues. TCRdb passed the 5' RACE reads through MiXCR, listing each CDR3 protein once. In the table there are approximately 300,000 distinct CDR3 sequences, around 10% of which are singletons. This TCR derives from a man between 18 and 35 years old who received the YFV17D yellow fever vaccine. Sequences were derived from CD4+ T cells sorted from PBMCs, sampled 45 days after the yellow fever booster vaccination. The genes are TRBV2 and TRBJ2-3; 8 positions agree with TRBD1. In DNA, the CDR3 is TGTGCCAGCAGTGAACAGGGGGCATCGGACACAGATACGCAGTATTTT. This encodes CASSEQGASDTDTQYF.